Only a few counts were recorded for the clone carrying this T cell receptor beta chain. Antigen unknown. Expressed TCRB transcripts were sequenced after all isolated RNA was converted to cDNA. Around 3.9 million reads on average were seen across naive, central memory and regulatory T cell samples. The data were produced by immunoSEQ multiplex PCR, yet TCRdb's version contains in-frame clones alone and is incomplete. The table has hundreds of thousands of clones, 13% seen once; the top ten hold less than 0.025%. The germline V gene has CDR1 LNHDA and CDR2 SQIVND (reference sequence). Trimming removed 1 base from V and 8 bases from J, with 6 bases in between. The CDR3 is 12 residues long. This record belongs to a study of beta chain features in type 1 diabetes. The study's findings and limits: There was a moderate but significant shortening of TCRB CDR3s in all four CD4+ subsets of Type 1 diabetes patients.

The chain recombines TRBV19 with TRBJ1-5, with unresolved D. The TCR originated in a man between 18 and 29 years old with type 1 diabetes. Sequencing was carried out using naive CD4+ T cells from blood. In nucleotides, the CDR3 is TGTGCCAGTAGTATAGTCTCAGAGCCCCAGCATTTT. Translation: CASSIVSEPQHF.